This TCR beta chain comes out of a study of long-term antiretroviral therapy in people with HIV. The authors ran the immunoSEQ assay, v3.0, at survey level. Sequencing was intended to reach about 40,000-50,000 T-cell genomes per sample. Profiling relied on immunoSEQ multiplex PCR, and the TCRdb table lists in-frame clones only, not all of them. Counted here are roughly 21,000 clones, under 90% occurring once; the ten biggest clones make up around 12%. Deletions cut 4 bases from V and 1 base from J, with 13 bases between. The length of the CDR3 is 15 residues. Germline CDR1 SGDLS, CDR2 YYNGEE. The starting material was unsorted PBMCs, obtained 0.1 years before starting antiretroviral therapy. The receptor was derived from a middle-aged man with HIV. V is TRBV9 and J is TRBJ2-3, with D unresolved. DNA for the CDR3: TGTGCCAGCAGCCCCTATTCATCAGGCACAGATACGCAGTATTTT. The encoded protein is CASSPYSSGTDTQYF.